The 32 T cell receptor beta chains below were found in one sample sequenced in a study of vaccination effects on CD4 cells after COVID-19. Their recognized antigens are unknown. With the ViraFEST assay, the study expanded antigen-specific CD4+ T cells using viral peptide pools, then sequenced them. Subsequent to roughly 9 days of culture, CD4+ T cells were isolated. Sometime from March through December 2020, the person acquired a SARS-CoV-2 infection that PCR confirmed. As their vaccination, participants received two doses of either BNT162b2 or mRNA-1273. Profiled with immunoSEQ multiplex PCR; TCRdb holds only in-frame clones, not every one. The sample shows 15,000 or so clones, over 65% of them seen only once. The sample was CD4+ T cells from PBMCs cultured with SARS-CoV-2 spike peptides, taken after COVID-19 vaccination. These receptors were taken from a human donor who had a prior SARS-CoV-2 infection.

This chain joins TRBV7-3 and TRBJ1-2; a possible D gene is TRBD1 (5 bases). This CDR3 is built from 12 residues. Trimming pared 5 bases from V and 7 bases from J, leaving 11 bases between. In germline, CDR1 is SGHTA, CDR2 FQGTGA. CDR3 protein: CASSPGYGGYTF. CDR3 DNA sequence: TGTGCCAGCAGCCCAGGGTATGGTGGCTACACCTTC.

This clone was seen only once. For the CDR3, the DNA is TGCGCCAGCACCCATGCCTCCGGACAGTCCTATAATTCACCCCTCCACTTT. This translates into CASTHASGQSYNSPLHF. The V and J genes are TRBV5-1 and TRBJ1-6; perhaps TRBD1 as D (6 bases). With 6 bases removed from V and 1 base from J, the gap between germline ends came to 17 bases. The CDR3 extends over 17 amino acids. CDR1 and CDR2 from the germline V gene are SGHRS and YFSETQ.

V and J are TRBV6-5 and TRBJ2-7; D perhaps matches TRBD2 (5 bases). Trimming left V 7 bases short and J 1 base short, with 17 bases between. The V gene's germline CDR1 is MNHEY and CDR2 SVGAGI. The CDR3 runs to 15 residues. The DNA of the CDR3 is TGTGCCAGCAAGTCCATGACGGGATCATCCTACGAGCAGTACTTC. Translating gives CASKSMTGSSYEQYF.

The rearrangement joins TRBV5-6 to TRBJ2-3; D is perhaps TRBD2 (6 bases). Trimming took 4 bases from V and 3 from J, leaving 15 bases between them. CDR3 size: 15 residues. Germline lookup yields CDR1 SGHDT and CDR2 YYEEEE. The CDR3, as DNA: TGTGCCAGCAGCAAGGGACTCGTACGAACAGATACGCAGTATTTT. It is translated as CASSKGLVRTDTQYF.

DNA for the CDR3: TGTGCCAGCAGCTCAAGACAGGGTGATGGAAACACCATATATTTT. Protein product: CASSSRQGDGNTIYF. The chain combines TRBV7-2 with TRBJ1-3, with 7 nucleotides matching TRBD1. The V and J ends lost 4 bases and 3 bases, in that order; junction bases with no gene match: 6. From germline, CDR1 is SGHTA and CDR2 FQGNSA. The CDR3 length is 15 residues.

The chain joins TRBV4-2 to TRBJ2-7; 8 bases line up with TRBD1. This CDR3 region has 14 residues. Trimming cost V 2 bases and J 3 bases; bases outside gene matches: 3. Germline assignment: CDR1 LGHNA and CDR2 YNFKEQ. Here the CDR3 DNA reads TGTGCCAGCAGCCAAAGGACAGGGAACTACGAGCAGTACTTC. Its translation is CASSQRTGNYEQYF.

This chain uses TRBV27 with TRBJ1-1, with D possibly being TRBD1 (6 bases). Germline V gene data show CDR1 as MNHEY and CDR2 as SMNVEV (reference sequence). This CDR3 is built from 13 residues. V lost 3 bases and J 4 bases, leaving 9 bases between the germline ends. Written as DNA, the CDR3 is TGTGCCAGCAGTTTGAGAGGGGGCACTGAAGCTTTCTTT. Its protein product is CASSLRGGTEAFF.

The chain is built from TRBV7-2 and TRBJ2-7; 9 nucleotides match TRBD1. V lost 5 bases to trimming and J lost 6 bases; unmatched junction nucleotides: 8. In germline, CDR1 is SGHTA, CDR2 FQGNSA. This CDR3 comprises 14 residues. The CDR3 is CASSPRTGDGEQYF. The CDR3, as DNA: TGTGCCAGCAGCCCCCGGACAGGGGACGGCGAGCAGTACTTC. The variable domain in full, completed from reference TRBV7-2 and TRBJ2-7, reads GAGVSQSPSNKVTEKGKDVELRCDPISGHTALYWYRQSLGQGLEFLIYFQGNSAPDKSGLPSDRFSAERTGGSVSTLTIQRTQQEDSAVYLCASSPRTGDGEQYFGPGTRLTVT.

The gene calls are TRBV5-1 and TRBJ1-1; D is possibly TRBD1 (5 bases). There are 15 residues in the CDR3. The V end was cut by 0 bases, the J end by 4 bases, with 13 bases between. Germline-derived CDR1 and CDR2 are SGHRS and YFSETQ. The CDR3 here is CASSLETVGSTEAFF. In nucleotides, the CDR3 is TGCGCCAGCAGCTTGGAGACAGTGGGAAGCACTGAAGCTTTCTTT.

V gene TRBV15 combines with J gene TRBJ1-4; D is undetermined. Trimming shortened V by 3 bases and J by 7 bases, and 18 bases separated the two germline ends. The germline CDR1 and CDR2 sequences are LNHNV and YYDKDF (reference sequence). This CDR3 has 16 amino acids. The CDR3 sequence: CATSSRRQPSAEKLFF. The CDR3 coding sequence is TGTGCCACCAGCAGTCGGCGCCAACCCTCGGCTGAAAAACTGTTTTTT. The full variable domain, with the rest looked up from reference TRBV15 and TRBJ1-4, is DAMVIQNPRYQVTQFGKPVTLSCSQTLNHNVMYWYQQKSSQAPKLLFHYYDKDFNNEADTPDNFQSRRPNTSFCFLDIRSPGLGDTAMYLCATSSRRQPSAEKLFFGSGTQLSVL.

The genes are TRBV3-1 (or the pseudogene TRBV3-2) and TRBJ2-5; D not resolved. CDR3 length: 15 residues. Germline lookup yields CDR1 LGHDT and CDR2 YNNKEL (reference sequence). The germline V and J ends were trimmed by 3 bases and 1 base, with 12 bases remaining between them. The CDR3 coding sequence is TGTGCCAGCAGCCAGGCAGTGGGGATCCAAGAGACCCAGTACTTC. Translating gives CASSQAVGIQETQYF.

This chain joins TRBV27 and TRBJ2-5; unclear D gene. Germline V gives CDR1 MNHEY, CDR2 SMNVEV (reference sequence). The CDR3 is 16 residues long. V lost 1 base and J 3 bases, leaving 15 bases between the germline ends. The CDR3 reads CASSLFTPGLEETQYF. In nucleotides, the CDR3 is TGTGCCAGCAGTTTATTTACGCCAGGCCTAGAAGAGACCCAGTACTTC.

This clone has more than one count but fewer than ten. V is TRBV18 and J is TRBJ2-7, with a tentative D call TRBD2 (5 bases). CDR3 length: 15 amino acids. The germline CDR1 and CDR2 sequences are KGHSH and LQKENI. V was trimmed by 1 base and J by 2 bases, leaving 12 bases between them. CDR3 in DNA: TGTGCCAGCTCACCACTCGGGCGGAGGACCTACGAGCAGTACTTC. As protein: CASSPLGRRTYEQYF. Looking up the rest from reference TRBV18 and TRBJ2-7 gives the full variable domain: NAGVMQNPRHLVRRRGQEARLRCSPMKGHSHVYWYRQLPEEGLKFMVYLQKENIIDESGMPKERFSAEFPKEGPSILRIQQVVRGDSAAYFCASSPLGRRTYEQYFGPGTRLTVT.

The chain joins TRBV2 to TRBJ1-6; D remains unclear. Germline CDR1 and CDR2: SNHLY and FYNNEI. Trimming took 4 bases from V and 0 from J, leaving 7 bases between them. The CDR3 sequence is 15 residues long. The CDR3 reads CASSGQSSYNSPLHF. The DNA for the CDR3 is TGTGCCAGCAGTGGTCAGAGCTCCTATAATTCACCCCTCCACTTT.

V and J are TRBV5-1 and TRBJ1-1; unclear D gene. The CDR3 spans 14 residues. Germline loops: CDR1 SGHRS, CDR2 YFSETQ. Trimming took 0 bases from V and 3 from J, leaving 9 bases between them. DNA of the CDR3: TGCGCCAGCAGCTTGGTGGCCGGGGACACTGAAGCTTTCTTT. This sequence encodes CASSLVAGDTEAFF.

The chain joins TRBV6-6 to TRBJ2-3; D gene unclear. Trimming shortened V by 2 bases and J by 0 bases, and 12 bases separated the two germline ends. Germline values: CDR1 MNHNY, CDR2 SVGAGI (reference sequence). This CDR3 has 16 amino acids. The CDR3 DNA follows: TGTGCCAGCAGTTACGGGGTAGCTCGGAGCACAGATACGCAGTATTTT. As protein: CASSYGVARSTDTQYF.

This chain connects TRBV7-2 to TRBJ2-1; TRBD2 matches 7 bases. Germline CDR1 and CDR2: SGHTA and FQGNSA. This CDR3 contains 16 residues. Trimming at V came to 5 bases and at J to 2 bases, leaving 9 bases not matched to a gene. As DNA, the CDR3 is TGTGCCAGCAGCCCTTTCGGAGCGGGGACCTACAATGAGCAGTTCTTC. Protein sequence: CASSPFGAGTYNEQFF. The variable domain in full, completed from reference TRBV7-2 and TRBJ2-1, reads GAGVSQSPSNKVTEKGKDVELRCDPISGHTALYWYRQSLGQGLEFLIYFQGNSAPDKSGLPSDRFSAERTGGSVSTLTIQRTQQEDSAVYLCASSPFGAGTYNEQFFGPGTRLTVL.

The chain carries TRBV28 and TRBJ2-1, with TRBD2 as a possible D gene (5 bases). Germline loops: CDR1 MDHEN, CDR2 SYDVKM. Trimming removed 2 bases from V and 6 bases from J, with 11 bases in between. The CDR3 loop spans 14 amino acids. The CDR3 region is CASSLGGSFNEQFF. In nucleotides, the CDR3 is TGTGCCAGCAGTTTAGGCGGGTCATTCAATGAGCAGTTCTTC.

The genes are TRBV2 and TRBJ2-5, with D uncertain. Germline V gives CDR1 SNHLY, CDR2 FYNNEI. V lost 5 bases, J lost 6 bases, and 13 bases lay in between. The length of the CDR3 is 13 residues. The CDR3 DNA reads as TGTGCCAGCAGTTGGGCCACCGGGCAGACCCAGTACTTC. Its translation: CASSWATGQTQYF.

This sequence joins TRBV30 and TRBJ1-4; D uncertain. V lost 3 bases, J lost 8 bases, and 13 bases lay in between. Germline loops: CDR1 GTSNPN, CDR2 SVGIG (reference sequence). The CDR3 has 13 residues. CDR3 amino acids: CAWSGPWTEKLFF. The CDR3 nucleotides read TGTGCCTGGAGCGGACCCTGGACGGAAAAACTGTTTTTT.

The gene calls are TRBV11-3 and TRBJ2-1; TRBD2 aligns across 12 bases. CDR1 and CDR2 (germline): SGHNT, YENEEA. The CDR3 sequence is 19 residues long. Trimming at V came to 0 bases and at J to 6 bases, leaving 12 bases not matched to a gene. CDR3 loop: CASSLDPPTLAGGGNEQFF. The DNA for the CDR3 is TGTGCCAGCAGCTTAGATCCGCCCACCCTAGCGGGGGGGGGCAATGAGCAGTTCTTC.

This rearrangement joins TRBV13 to TRBJ1-6; D gene unclear. With 1 base removed from V and 7 bases from J, the gap between germline ends came to 2 bases. The CDR3 extends over 12 amino acids. The germline V gene has CDR1 PRHDT and CDR2 FYEKMQ (reference sequence). The CDR3 DNA is TGTGCCAGCAGCTTAGTCAATTCACCCCTCCACTTT. This codes for CASSLVNSPLHF.

This CDR3 is CASSLEGNPDNEQFF. The DNA of the CDR3 is TGTGCCAGCAGCTTAGAAGGGAATCCCGACAATGAGCAGTTCTTC. The chain is built from TRBV7-2 and TRBJ2-1; D is ambiguous. CDR1 and CDR2 (germline): SGHTA, FQGNSA. Trimming took 1 base from V and 5 from J, leaving 12 bases between them. The CDR3 totals 15 residues.

The CDR3 nucleotides are TGTGCCAGCAGCCCCCATCGAGGTCAAGAGACCCAGTACTTC. Translated, it gives CASSPHRGQETQYF. The chain links TRBV7-2 to TRBJ2-5; D unclear. The V and J ends lost 5 bases and 2 bases respectively, with 12 bases between them. The CDR3 contains 14 residues. The germline V gene encodes CDR1 SGHTA and CDR2 FQGNSA.

V gene TRBV9 combines with J gene TRBJ2-2; TRBD1 aligns across 8 bases. The CDR3 covers 18 residues. Losses at the gene ends were 0 bases for V and 6 bases for J; bases not matched to a gene: 13. Germline V CDR1 and CDR2: SGDLS, YYNGEE. The CDR3 spells CASSVDRAGGSWAGELFF. CDR3 nucleotide sequence: TGTGCCAGCAGCGTAGACCGGGCAGGGGGCTCTTGGGCCGGGGAGCTGTTTTTT. Filled out from reference TRBV9 and TRBJ2-2, the complete variable domain reads DSGVTQTPKHLITATGQRVTLRCSPRSGDLSVYWYQQSLDQGLQFLIQYYNGEERAKGNILERFSAQQFPDLHSELNLSSLELGDSALYFCASSVDRAGGSWAGELFFGEGSRLTVL.

The genes are TRBV7-8 and TRBJ2-2; maybe TRBD2 (5 bases). Germline CDR1 reads SGHVS; CDR2 reads FQNEAQ. V was trimmed by 6 bases and J by 3 bases, leaving 11 bases between them. CDR3 length: 14 residues. The CDR3 DNA reads TGTGCCAGCAGTAGAGCGGTTTACACCGGGGAGCTGTTTTTT. The encoded protein is CASSRAVYTGELFF.

The chain links TRBV20-1 to TRBJ2-1; 12 bases are a match to TRBD2. There are 15 residues in the CDR3. CDR1 DFQATT and CDR2 SNEGSKA come from the germline V gene (reference sequence). The trim removed 3 bases at V and 10 bases at J, leaving 10 bases unmatched. CDR3 nucleotide sequence: TGCAGTGCTAGTAAGCTAGCGGGAGGGGGGAGCGAGCAGTTCTTC. Protein product: CSASKLAGGGSEQFF.

V is TRBV9 and J is TRBJ2-1; the match to TRBD2 covers 12 bases. V shed 2 bases, J shed 7 bases, and the junction held 10 bases outside the gene matches. The CDR3 spans 17 residues. Germline values: CDR1 SGDLS, CDR2 YYNGEE. The CDR3 here is CASSVDGRLAGVNEQFF. The CDR3 DNA sequence: TGTGCCAGCAGCGTGGATGGTCGACTAGCGGGAGTGAATGAGCAGTTCTTC. Drawing the rest from reference TRBV9 and TRBJ2-1, the complete variable domain is DSGVTQTPKHLITATGQRVTLRCSPRSGDLSVYWYQQSLDQGLQFLIQYYNGEERAKGNILERFSAQQFPDLHSELNLSSLELGDSALYFCASSVDGRLAGVNEQFFGPGTRLTVL.

The genes are TRBV14 and TRBJ1-2; the D is unclear. Germline V CDR1 and CDR2: SGHDN, FVKESK. The CDR3 has 13 residues. The V end was cut by 0 bases, the J end by 2 bases, with 4 bases between. CDR3 in DNA: TGTGCCAGCAGCCAAGACAGAAACTATGGCTACACCTTC. The encoded protein is CASSQDRNYGYTF.

The table lists this clone with a few counts. The gene calls are TRBV6-1 and TRBJ2-2; TRBD1 aligns across 7 bases. From germline, CDR1 is MNHNS and CDR2 SASEGT. This CDR3 has 14 residues. Trimming cost V 3 bases and J 7 bases; bases outside gene matches: 5. Here the CDR3 reads CASSDTGADGELFF. CDR3 in DNA: TGTGCCAGCAGTGATACAGGGGCCGACGGGGAGCTGTTTTTT.

V and J are TRBV19 and TRBJ1-4, with a tentative D call TRBD1 (6 bases). V dropped 4 bases and J dropped 8 bases, with 23 bases sitting between them. The CDR3 has 17 amino acids. Germline CDR1 and CDR2: LNHDA and SQIVND (reference sequence). The CDR3 DNA follows: TGTGCCAGTAGTACCGAACGCCGGGACACCTTCAGGGAAAAACTGTTTTTT. It specifies CASSTERRDTFREKLFF.

The J gene is TRBJ2-5, the V gene TRBV30; TRBD2 agrees at 12 bases. The CDR3 covers 16 residues. V lost 5 bases to trimming and J lost 0 bases; unmatched junction nucleotides: 7. From germline, CDR1 is GTSNPN and CDR2 SVGIG (reference sequence). In DNA, the CDR3 is TGTGCCTGGGAGCCTACTAGCGGGAGGTACCAAGAGACCCAGTACTTC. Its translation: CAWEPTSGRYQETQYF.